A selection of T cell receptor beta chains follows, all from one sample in a study of regulatory T cells in long-lasting Graves disease. Each CDR3 protein gets one entry after TCRdb re-called the multiplex PCR reads with MiXCR. The table shows 400,000 or so distinct CDR3 sequences, with around 21% occurring only once. Sequencing used peripheral blood mononuclear cells (PBMCs), obtained when the disease was refractory, from a patient treated with antithyroid drugs. The receptor source for this set is a female donor with Graves disease. CDR3s include the opening cysteine and the closing phenylalanine or tryptophan. Each record gives: V gene, J gene, CDR3 protein.

v_call: TRBV7-9; j_call: TRBJ2-4; cdr3_aa: CASRGQGGTIQYF
v_call: TRBV27; j_call: TRBJ1-1; cdr3_aa: CASSPETGGREAFF
v_call: TRBV7-2; j_call: TRBJ2-7; cdr3_aa: CASSPLAGGPKEQYF
v_call: TRBV25-1; j_call: TRBJ1-2; cdr3_aa: CASSVPGGGYTF
v_call: TRBV4-2; j_call: TRBJ1-2; cdr3_aa: CASSSEALGYTF
v_call: TRBV6-1; j_call: TRBJ2-7; cdr3_aa: CATLQGIYEQYF
v_call: TRBV19; j_call: TRBJ1-1; cdr3_aa: CATEVQPGAMNTEAFF
v_call: TRBV7-2; j_call: TRBJ2-3; cdr3_aa: CASSLGEREDTQYF
v_call: TRBV20-1; j_call: TRBJ2-7; cdr3_aa: CSARGGYGQYF
v_call: TRBV2; j_call: TRBJ1-2; cdr3_aa: CASTTGQEDYGYTF
v_call: TRBV12-3/TRBV12-4; j_call: TRBJ2-7; cdr3_aa: CASSRVGGTEQYF
v_call: TRBV19; j_call: TRBJ2-7; cdr3_aa: CASSIRDRGEQYF
v_call: TRBV19; j_call: TRBJ2-7; cdr3_aa: CASSAGLAPDYEQYF
v_call: TRBV28; j_call: TRBJ2-3; cdr3_aa: CASQTSGRADTQYF
v_call: TRBV10-1; j_call: TRBJ2-3; cdr3_aa: CASNPRTGSTDTQYF
v_call: TRBV25-1; j_call: TRBJ2-2; cdr3_aa: CASAMEGGRGMGTGELFF
v_call: TRBV6-1; j_call: TRBJ2-7; cdr3_aa: CASTLSGGPYEQYF
v_call: TRBV20-1; j_call: TRBJ1-1; cdr3_aa: CSARRGANTEAFF
v_call: TRBV28; j_call: TRBJ2-7; cdr3_aa: CATSNPLSYEQYF
v_call: TRBV6-1; j_call: TRBJ2-2; cdr3_aa: CASTIGGGPGELFF
v_call: TRBV2; j_call: TRBJ2-3; cdr3_aa: CASGSLTQYF
v_call: TRBV6-1; j_call: TRBJ1-3; cdr3_aa: CASSRGTGGLLSGNTIYF
v_call: TRBV12-3/TRBV12-4; j_call: TRBJ1-1; cdr3_aa: CASSLAGPWGTEAFF
v_call: TRBV27; j_call: TRBJ2-7; cdr3_aa: CASSSRGDPSPYEQYF
v_call: TRBV5-4; j_call: TRBJ2-5; cdr3_aa: CASSLVGQGTQYF
v_call: TRBV20-1; j_call: TRBJ2-2; cdr3_aa: CSARSTVAGELFF
v_call: TRBV28; j_call: TRBJ1-2; cdr3_aa: CASSTAGANYGYTF
v_call: TRBV28; j_call: TRBJ1-1; cdr3_aa: CASSSALNTEAFF
v_call: TRBV5-1; j_call: TRBJ1-1; cdr3_aa: CASSFEAGNLNTEAFF
v_call: TRBV10-2; j_call: TRBJ1-1; cdr3_aa: CASSEKGFDTEAFF
v_call: TRBV7-9; j_call: TRBJ2-2; cdr3_aa: CASSFPGRTSGELFF
v_call: TRBV2; j_call: TRBJ2-5; cdr3_aa: CASRLGSRETQYF
v_call: TRBV9; j_call: TRBJ2-2; cdr3_aa: CASSVGVGELFF
v_call: TRBV7-8; j_call: TRBJ1-1; cdr3_aa: CASSDWARRGGTEAFF
v_call: TRBV20-1; j_call: TRBJ2-2; cdr3_aa: CSAIPSGVNTGELFF
v_call: TRBV20-1; j_call: TRBJ1-4; cdr3_aa: CSAIDPGQGNEKLFF
v_call: TRBV19; j_call: TRBJ2-7; cdr3_aa: CASSPRTIRLTYEQYF
v_call: TRBV2; j_call: TRBJ2-3; cdr3_aa: CASSFRAPGTDTQYF
v_call: TRBV7-2; j_call: TRBJ2-5; cdr3_aa: CASSSRRIGVQGETQYF
v_call: TRBV19; j_call: TRBJ1-2; cdr3_aa: CAAEANYGYTF
v_call: TRBV7-2; j_call: TRBJ2-5; cdr3_aa: CASSLDSAGETQYF
v_call: TRBV28; j_call: TRBJ1-2; cdr3_aa: CASTSSGLGVYGYTF
v_call: TRBV7-2; j_call: TRBJ2-5; cdr3_aa: CASSAASAQYF
v_call: TRBV29-1; j_call: TRBJ2-5; cdr3_aa: CSVEGGRAQETQYF
v_call: TRBV11-2; j_call: TRBJ1-1; cdr3_aa: CASSFPYPSQAFF
v_call: TRBV30; j_call: TRBJ2-7; cdr3_aa: CAWKPQGFPYEQYF
v_call: TRBV15; j_call: TRBJ2-7; cdr3_aa: CATSRDKGPYEQYF
v_call: TRBV30; j_call: TRBJ1-1; cdr3_aa: CAWSALNTEAFF
v_call: TRBV19; j_call: TRBJ1-2; cdr3_aa: CASSYGAGYTF
v_call: TRBV10-1; j_call: TRBJ2-5; cdr3_aa: CASSESTGRETQYF